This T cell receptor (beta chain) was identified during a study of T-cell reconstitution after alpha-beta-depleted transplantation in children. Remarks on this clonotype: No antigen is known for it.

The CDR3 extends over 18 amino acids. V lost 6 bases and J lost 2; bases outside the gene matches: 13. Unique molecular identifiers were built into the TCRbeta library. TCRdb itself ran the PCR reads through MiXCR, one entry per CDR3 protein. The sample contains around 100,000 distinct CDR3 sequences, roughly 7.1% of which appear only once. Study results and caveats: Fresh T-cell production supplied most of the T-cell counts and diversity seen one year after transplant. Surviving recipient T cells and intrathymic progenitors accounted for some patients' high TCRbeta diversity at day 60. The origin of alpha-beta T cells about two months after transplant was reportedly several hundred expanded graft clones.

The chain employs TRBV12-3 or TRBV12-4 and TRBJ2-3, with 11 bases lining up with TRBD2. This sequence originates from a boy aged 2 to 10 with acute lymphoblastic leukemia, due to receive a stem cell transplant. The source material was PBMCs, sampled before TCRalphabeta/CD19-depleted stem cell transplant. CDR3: CASRTLAGGNRNTDTQYF. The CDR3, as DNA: TGTGCCAGCAGGACCTTAGCGGGGGGGAATCGGAACACAGATACGCAGTATTTT.